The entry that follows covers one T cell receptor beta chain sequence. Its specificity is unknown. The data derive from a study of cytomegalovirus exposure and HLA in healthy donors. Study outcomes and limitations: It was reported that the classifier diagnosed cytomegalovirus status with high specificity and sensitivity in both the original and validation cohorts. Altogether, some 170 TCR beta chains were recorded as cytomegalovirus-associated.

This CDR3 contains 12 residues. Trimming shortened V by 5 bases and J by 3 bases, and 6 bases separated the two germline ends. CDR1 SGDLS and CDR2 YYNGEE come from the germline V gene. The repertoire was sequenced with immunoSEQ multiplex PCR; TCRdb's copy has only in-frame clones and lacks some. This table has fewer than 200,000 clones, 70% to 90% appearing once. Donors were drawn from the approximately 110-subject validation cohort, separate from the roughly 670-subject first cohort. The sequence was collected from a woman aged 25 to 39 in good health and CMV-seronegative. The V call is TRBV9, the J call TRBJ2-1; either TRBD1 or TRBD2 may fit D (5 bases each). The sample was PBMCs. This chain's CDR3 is CASRGDYNEQFF. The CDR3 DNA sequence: TGTGCCAGCAGGGGGGACTACAATGAGCAGTTCTTC.